The clone carrying this T cell receptor beta chain was counted ten times or more. What it recognizes is unknown. TCRdb re-called the RT-PCR reads with MiXCR, one entry per CDR3 protein. The sample carries about half a million distinct CDR3 sequences, about 7.6% recorded once. These data are taken from a study of response to subunit inactivated influenza vaccine. Looked up from germline, CDR1 is SNHLY and CDR2 is FYNNEI. This CDR3 spans 15 amino acids. After removal of 8 bases from V and 6 bases from J, the junction contained 12 bases not matched to a gene. Study-wide results and limits: The study's authors posited that every seasonal influenza vaccination enlists few new T cells.

The origin of this receptor is a man aged 50 to 75 who received an inactivated influenza vaccine. The V gene is TRBV2, the J gene TRBJ2-2, with 7 bases fitting TRBD2. Material: PBMCs from blood, obtained around 25 months after vaccination. The CDR3 protein is CASPSPGGDPGELFF. CDR3 nucleotide sequence: TGTGCCAGCCCGAGTCCGGGGGGTGACCCCGGGGAGCTGTTTTTT.